The entry below gives a single TCR beta chain sequence along with its context. The data are from a study of blood T cell repertoires in COVID-19. About the research overall: Both acute and convalescent COVID-19 samples were obtained from the United States, Italy and Spain. Sources were T cells, B-cell-depleted T cells, or PBMCs; the material itself was cDNA or gDNA.

Germline V gene lookup returns CDR1 SGHDT and CDR2 YYEEEE. V shed 2 bases, J shed 5 bases, and the junction held 12 bases outside the gene matches. The CDR3 is made up of 17 amino acids. Per the original data handling: It was from reference gene primer amplification that nucleated cell counts were estimated. Method: immunoSEQ multiplex PCR; TCRdb's copy keeps in-frame clones and lacks some. That table furnishes V, J and clone size, whereas the DNA furnished D and trimming. This table holds fewer than 85,000 clones, over 70% found once. The sequenced material came from peripheral blood. This sequence joins TRBV5-6 and TRBJ2-5; TRBD1 matches at 10 bases. The TCR was taken from a man aged 55-75 years with acute or convalescent COVID-19. In DNA, the CDR3 is TGTGCCAGCAGCTTACCGGGGATGACAGGGGGCGAGGAGACCCAGTACTTC. The encoded protein is CASSLPGMTGGEETQYF.